What follows are 32 T cell receptor beta chains derived from one specimen sequenced in a study of breast tumors, draining lymph nodes, adjacent tissues. TCRdb redid the calling of the multiplex PCR reads with MiXCR, one entry per CDR3 protein. The sample lists 150,000 to 200,000 distinct CDR3 sequences; 30% to 40% were seen once. The lymph nodes were axillary draining lymph nodes from breast cancer patients. Material: axillary lymph node tissue. The source is a female donor with breast cancer. Some clones in this sample may be carry-over from other donors' samples.

The chain employs TRBV11-1 and TRBJ1-1; D not certain. The CDR3 sequence is 13 residues long. CDR1 SGHAT and CDR2 FQDESV come from the germline V gene (reference sequence). Trimming stripped 2 bases from V and 0 bases from J, with 4 bases between. CDR3 sequence (DNA): TGTGCCAGCAGCTTAAGTTTGAACACTGAAGCTTTCTTT. Translated: CASSLSLNTEAFF.

Remarks on this clonotype: A much larger clone differs by one base, so this may be a read error. CDR3 bases: TGCAGTACCACCATTTATCGGACAGCAACCACCGGGGAGCTGTTTTTT. It translates to CSTTIYRTATTGELFF. This chain uses TRBV20-1 with TRBJ2-2; perhaps TRBD1 as D (6 bases). The CDR3 contains 16 residues. CDR1 is DFQATT and CDR2 is SNEGSKA in the germline V gene (reference sequence). Trimming cost V 8 bases and J 4 bases, with 23 bases left between them.

On this clonotype: Given a much more abundant clone one base away, this may be a read error. V and J are TRBV20-1 and TRBJ1-6; possibly TRBD1 for D (5 bases). From germline, CDR1 is DFQATT and CDR2 SNEGSKA (reference sequence). The CDR3 loop spans 12 amino acids. The CDR3 DNA reads TGCAGTGGGCGACAGCTTAATTCACCCCCCCACTTT. This codes for CSGRQLNSPPHF.

Many counts were recorded for this clonotype. The chain links TRBV15 to TRBJ1-1, with unresolved D. CDR3 length: 14 residues. Germline assignment: CDR1 LNHNV and CDR2 YYDKDF (reference sequence). V gave up 0 bases and J gave up 3 bases, with 8 bases separating them. The CDR3 nucleotides read TGTGCCACCAGCAGAGAAGGGCTAGACACTGAAGCTTTCTTT. Its translation is CATSREGLDTEAFF. The full variable domain, with the rest looked up from reference TRBV15 and TRBJ1-1, is DAMVIQNPRYQVTQFGKPVTLSCSQTLNHNVMYWYQQKSSQAPKLLFHYYDKDFNNEADTPDNFQSRRPNTSFCFLDIRSPGLGDTAMYLCATSREGLDTEAFFGQGTRLTVV.

This clonotype was counted at least ten times. This chain connects TRBV7-3 to TRBJ2-1; the D gene is possibly TRBD2 (5 bases). CDR3 size: 15 residues. Per the germline V gene, CDR1 is SGHTA and CDR2 is FQGTGA. The germline V and J ends were trimmed by 3 bases and 2 bases, with 11 bases remaining between them. This CDR3 is CASSLTTGAYNEQFF. The CDR3 DNA reads as TGTGCCAGCAGCTTGACAACCGGGGCCTACAATGAGCAGTTCTTC.

Ten or more counts support this clonotype. The J gene is TRBJ1-2, the V gene TRBV7-2, with D possibly being TRBD1 (5 bases). The CDR3 length is 15 residues. Germline lookup yields CDR1 SGHTA and CDR2 FQGNSA. V was pared by 5 bases and J by 2 bases, with 15 bases between. This chain's CDR3 is CASSPGPAMNYGYTF. DNA for the CDR3: TGTGCCAGCAGCCCGGGACCGGCGATGAACTATGGCTACACCTTC.

In its sample, this clonotype was seen many times. V usage is TRBV6-5 and J usage is TRBJ1-5; 8 bases fit TRBD1. V was clipped by 6 bases and J by 3 bases; unmatched bases: 4. CDR3 size: 14 residues. In germline, CDR1 is MNHEY, CDR2 SVGAGI. Written as DNA, the CDR3 is TGTGCCAGCAGCTCGACAGGGGACAATCAGCCCCAGCATTTT. This codes for CASSSTGDNQPQHF.

This clonotype was observed at least ten times. V and J are TRBV24-1 and TRBJ2-3; D is perhaps TRBD2 (5 bases). Germline values: CDR1 KGHDR, CDR2 SFDVKD. V was pared by 1 base and J by 0 bases, with 13 bases between. CDR3 length: 17 amino acids. The CDR3 sequence: CATSDLEADPSTDTQYF. CDR3 bases: TGTGCCACCAGTGATTTAGAAGCGGACCCTAGCACAGATACGCAGTATTTT.

The chain combines TRBV2 with TRBJ1-5; 8 bases align to TRBD1. The V and J ends lost 6 bases and 8 bases, in that order; junction bases with no gene match: 9. Per germline, CDR1 SNHLY and CDR2 FYNNEI. The CDR3 totals 14 residues. As DNA, the CDR3 is TGTGCCAGCAGGAGAGGCACAGGGGGGAAGCCCCAGCATTTT. This sequence encodes CASRRGTGGKPQHF.

The chain carries TRBV6-6 and TRBJ1-6; D ambiguous. Trimming removed 8 bases at V and 6 bases at J, with 8 bases between. Germline V gene lookup returns CDR1 MNHNY and CDR2 SVGAGI (reference sequence). The CDR3 totals 12 residues. The CDR3 loop is CASLAVNSPLHF. The DNA of the CDR3 is TGTGCCAGCTTGGCAGTTAATTCACCCCTCCACTTT.

The rearrangement links TRBV20-1 to TRBJ1-5; no clear D. The germline V and J ends were trimmed by 5 bases and 0 bases, with 8 bases remaining between them. The CDR3 extends over 13 amino acids. The germline V gene encodes CDR1 DFQATT and CDR2 SNEGSKA (reference sequence). This CDR3 is CSAPRDSNQPQHF. CDR3 coding DNA: TGCAGTGCTCCTCGCGATAGCAATCAGCCCCAGCATTTT.

V usage is TRBV9 and J usage is TRBJ1-3, with D possibly matching TRBD1 (5 bases). Germline CDR1 reads SGDLS; CDR2 reads YYNGEE. The length of the CDR3 is 15 residues. Trimming pared 3 bases from V and 0 bases from J, leaving 10 bases between. CDR3 region: CASSAQENSGNTIYF. The CDR3 DNA sequence: TGTGCCAGCAGCGCACAGGAGAACTCTGGAAACACCATATATTTT.

This chain joins TRBV10-2 and TRBJ1-2; D is uncertain. The CDR3 has 12 residues. In germline, CDR1 is WSHSY, CDR2 SAAADI. V lost 11 bases and J 3 bases, leaving 13 bases between the germline ends. CDR3 sequence (DNA): TGCGCCTCCTCCGGGGAGTACTATGGCTACACCTTC. Its protein is CASSGEYYGYTF.

This clonotype was observed once. The V and J genes are TRBV7-9 and TRBJ1-4, with unresolved D. Germline V gives CDR1 SEHNR, CDR2 FQNEAQ (reference sequence). V was shortened by 2 bases and J by 17 bases, with 15 bases between the two germline ends. The CDR3 is 12 residues long. This chain's CDR3 is CASSLLSADVFF. For the CDR3, the DNA is TGTGCCAGCAGCTTACTTTCGGCGGATGTATTTTTT. The full variable domain, completed using reference TRBV7-9 and TRBJ1-4, is DTGVSQNPRHKITKRGQNVTFRCDPISEHNRLYWYRQTLGQGPEFLTYFQNEAQLEKSRLLSDRFSAERPKGSFSTLEIQRTEQGDSAMYLCASSLLSADVFFGSGTQLSVL.

At least ten counts were recorded for this clonotype. This chain joins TRBV9 and TRBJ2-7, with 12 bases fitting TRBD1. Trimming took 2 bases from V and 7 from J; bases not matched to a gene: 7. This CDR3 region has 15 residues. Looked up from germline, CDR1 is SGDLS and CDR2 is YYNGEE. CDR3 DNA: TGTGCCAGCAGCGTGGGACAGGGGGCTTCTTGGGAGCAGTACTTC. It codes for CASSVGQGASWEQYF. The full variable domain, completed using reference TRBV9 and TRBJ2-7, is DSGVTQTPKHLITATGQRVTLRCSPRSGDLSVYWYQQSLDQGLQFLIQYYNGEERAKGNILERFSAQQFPDLHSELNLSSLELGDSALYFCASSVGQGASWEQYFGPGTRLTVT.

Details on this clonotype: It may be a read error: a sequence one base away is much more abundant. The V call is TRBV20-1, the J call TRBJ2-7; D might be TRBD2 (6 bases). The CDR3 is 17 amino acids. Germline lookup yields CDR1 DFQATT and CDR2 SNEGSKA (reference sequence). The V gene lost 0 bases and the J gene lost 5 bases, with 23 bases spanning the gap. CDR3 amino acids: CSAREDPPSARANEQYF. The DNA for the CDR3 is TGCAGTGCTAGAGAGGACCCTCCTAGCGCGAGGGCGAACGAGCAGTACTTC.

The sample holds many counts of this clonotype. This chain uses TRBV7-3 with TRBJ2-2, with TRBD1 identical over 7 bases. The CDR3 is 18 amino acids. Germline-derived CDR1 and CDR2 are SGHTA and FQGTGA. V lost 4 bases and J lost 1; bases outside the gene matches: 12. The CDR3 spells CASSSTMDRLLNTGELFF. CDR3 sequence (DNA): TGTGCCAGCAGCTCGACGATGGACAGGTTATTGAACACCGGGGAGCTGTTTTTT. The complete variable domain, with remaining parts taken from reference TRBV7-3 and TRBJ2-2, reads GAGVSQTPSNKVTEKGKYVELRCDPISGHTALYWYRQSLGQGPEFLIYFQGTGAADDSGLPNDRFFAVRPEGSVSTLKIQRTERGDSAVYLCASSSTMDRLLNTGELFFGEGSRLTVL.

With respect to this clonotype: The junction does not match germline at one end; this may be a read error. The chain couples TRBV7-9 to TRBJ1-5; D gene ambiguous. Germline V gene data show CDR1 as SEHNR and CDR2 as FQNEAQ (reference sequence). This CDR3 spans 15 amino acids. In DNA form, the CDR3 reads TGTGCTAGCAGCTTCTGGCGAACGCCCAATCAGCCCCAGCATTTT. Its protein product is CASSFWRTPNQPQHF.

This clonotype has at least ten counts. This rearrangement joins TRBV4-1 to TRBJ1-2, with 8 bases matching TRBD1. V shed 4 bases, J shed 8 bases, and the junction held 6 bases outside the gene matches. The CDR3 has 13 residues. Germline-derived CDR1 and CDR2 are MGHRA and YSYEKL. The CDR3 loop is CASSPRGLEGYTF. In nucleotides, the CDR3 is TGCGCCAGCAGCCCCAGGGGGCTGGAAGGCTACACCTTC.

This clonotype has ten or more counts. The CDR3 spells CASSQGSGLPGVYQFF. In DNA, the CDR3 is TGCGCCAGCAGCCAAGGGTCGGGTTTACCCGGGGTGTACCAGTTCTTC. This rearrangement joins TRBV4-3 to TRBJ2-1; possible D gene TRBD2, 5 bases. Germline CDR1 is LGHNA and CDR2 is YSLEER. V lost 1 base and J lost 13, with 23 bases in between. This CDR3 comprises 16 residues.

This clonotype has ten or more counts. The chain combines TRBV10-3 with TRBJ2-7, with 7 bases that match TRBD1. This CDR3 is built from 13 residues. The germline V gene encodes CDR1 ENHRY and CDR2 SYGVKD. The V gene end was trimmed by 3 bases and the J gene end by 3 bases; junction bases not matched to a gene: 2. The CDR3, as DNA: TGTGCCATCAGTGACAGGGGGAGCTACGAGCAGTACTTC. This encodes CAISDRGSYEQYF.

In this sample, this clonotype turned up many times. This sequence joins TRBV30 and TRBJ1-2; tentative D call: TRBD1 (6 bases). V gave up 3 bases and J gave up 4 bases, with 12 bases separating them. The CDR3 contains 13 residues. CDR1 and CDR2 from the germline V gene are GTSNPN and SVGIG (reference sequence). DNA for the CDR3: TGTGCCTGGAGATCCACAGGGAGCTATGGCTACACCTTC. Amino acids: CAWRSTGSYGYTF.

This clonotype appeared many times. This chain links TRBV2 with TRBJ2-1; 7 bases are shared with TRBD2. Germline V CDR1 and CDR2: SNHLY, FYNNEI. The ends lost 6 bases at V and 3 bases at J; junction bases unmatched: 5. CDR3 size: 14 residues. CDR3 in DNA: TGTGCCAGCAGCGGGGACTACCACTACAATGAGCAGTTCTTC. It codes for CASSGDYHYNEQFF.

At least ten counts were recorded for this clonotype. The J gene is TRBJ1-2, the V gene TRBV12-3 or TRBV12-4; D is possibly TRBD1 (5 bases). With 6 bases removed from V and 8 bases from J, the gap between germline ends came to 22 bases. CDR3 size: 15 residues. The CDR3 reads CASSRDRTTTGGYTF. CDR3 in DNA: TGTGCCAGCAGCCGAGATAGGACAACAACCGGGGGCTACACCTTC.

As to this clonotype: One end of the junction is discordant with germline, which a read error may explain. This chain joins TRBV20-1 and TRBJ2-1, with 8 bases aligning to TRBD2. CDR3 length: 15 residues. From germline, CDR1 is DFQATT and CDR2 SNEGSKA (reference sequence). The CDR3 region has the DNA TGCAGTGCGAGAGGCTTCCGGGAGGGCTCGAATGAGCAGTTCTTC. It specifies CSARGFREGSNEQFF.

This clonotype appeared a few times. The chain has TRBV5-6 and TRBJ1-1; 7 bases line up with TRBD1. Unmatched junction bases numbered 7, after V lost 4 bases and J lost 7 bases. Germline CDR1 SGHDT, CDR2 YYEEEE. The CDR3 extends over 13 amino acids. This CDR3 is CASSTAGQLEAFF. CDR3 coding DNA: TGTGCCAGCAGCACAGCGGGACAGCTTGAAGCTTTCTTT. Full variable domain (remainder filled in from reference TRBV5-6 and TRBJ1-1): DAGVTQSPTHLIKTRGQQVTLRCSPKSGHDTVSWYQQALGQGPQFIFQYYEEEERQRGNFPDRFSGHQFPNYSSELNVNALLLGDSALYLCASSTAGQLEAFFGQGTRLTVV.

This clonotype was detected ten times or more. V is TRBV7-9 and J is TRBJ1-5; D not resolved. The CDR3 totals 14 residues. The germline V gene has CDR1 SEHNR and CDR2 FQNEAQ (reference sequence). The V and J ends lost 5 bases and 1 base respectively, with 9 bases between them. CDR3 sequence: CASSPRGSNQPQHF. The DNA of the CDR3 is TGTGCCAGCAGCCCACGAGGGAGCAATCAGCCCCAGCATTTT. Using reference TRBV7-9 and TRBJ1-5 for the parts outside the CDR3, the full variable domain is DTGVSQNPRHKITKRGQNVTFRCDPISEHNRLYWYRQTLGQGPEFLTYFQNEAQLEKSRLLSDRFSAERPKGSFSTLEIQRTEQGDSAMYLCASSPRGSNQPQHFGDGTRLSIL.

This clonotype was found many times. The V gene is TRBV10-3, the J gene TRBJ2-7, with TRBD2 matching 9 bases. V shed 5 bases and J 0 bases; nucleotides not matched to a gene: 2. Germline assignment: CDR1 ENHRY and CDR2 SYGVKD. The CDR3 has 14 amino acids. This CDR3 reads CAISSGGLSYEQYF. The CDR3, as DNA: TGTGCCATCAGTAGCGGGGGGCTCTCCTACGAGCAGTACTTC.

This clonotype has a count of ten or more. The rearrangement uses TRBV12-3 or TRBV12-4 and TRBJ2-3, with a tentative D call TRBD1 (5 bases). The CDR3 length is 14 residues. The V and J ends lost 8 bases and 0 bases respectively, with 12 bases between them. Here the CDR3 reads CASGARASTDTQYF. As DNA, the CDR3 is TGTGCCAGCGGGGCCAGGGCCAGCACAGATACGCAGTATTTT.

The genes are TRBV10-3 and TRBJ2-5; 7 positions match TRBD1. The CDR3 is 13 amino acids. Germline loops: CDR1 ENHRY, CDR2 SYGVKD. With V trimmed by 2 bases and J by 5 bases, 2 bases remained unmatched. In nucleotides, the CDR3 is TGTGCCATCAGTGAGCCGGACAGGGAGACCCAGTACTTC. Translated: CAISEPDRETQYF.

This CDR3 is CASSPLAGGPRETQYF. In nucleotides, the CDR3 is TGTGCCAGCAGCCCACTAGCGGGGGGCCCCCGAGAGACCCAGTACTTC. V usage is TRBV7-9 and J usage is TRBJ2-5, with 12 bases lining up with TRBD2. The V gene end was trimmed by 5 bases and the J gene end by 4 bases; junction bases not matched to a gene: 8. The CDR3 has 16 amino acids. Germline V gene data show CDR1 as SEHNR and CDR2 as FQNEAQ (reference sequence).

There are many counts of this clonotype. This sequence joins TRBV27 and TRBJ1-3, with D hard to call. CDR1 and CDR2 from the germline V gene are MNHEY and SMNVEV (reference sequence). V lost 2 bases, J lost 0 bases, and 8 bases lay in between. The CDR3 loop spans 15 amino acids. In nucleotides, the CDR3 is TGTGCCAGCAGTTTAAAGGCTACCTCTGGAAACACCATATATTTT. Translating gives CASSLKATSGNTIYF.